This entry features one T cell receptor beta chain sequence. The sample is drawn from a study of shared clonotypes between healthy human individuals. Germline V lookup: CDR1 MGHRA, CDR2 YSYEKL. V dropped 2 bases and J dropped 6 bases, with 16 bases sitting between them. The CDR3 covers 16 residues. Researchers drew on roughly 82 million PBMCs for genomic DNA from unsorted samples. This table comes from immunoSEQ multiplex PCR, and its TCRdb copy is limited to in-frame clones, with some not included. Found here are about 510,000 clones, about 79% of them singletons; the top ten hold under 15%. The genes are TRBV4-1 and TRBJ2-2; D may be TRBD1 (7 bases). The sample taken for sequencing was PBMCs. This receptor was identified in a woman aged 40 to 55 in good health. Some clones in this sample may be carry-over from other donors' samples. The CDR3 is CASSQRQGLASGELFF. DNA for the CDR3: TGCGCCAGCAGCCAACGACAGGGACTGGCATCCGGGGAGCTGTTTTTT.